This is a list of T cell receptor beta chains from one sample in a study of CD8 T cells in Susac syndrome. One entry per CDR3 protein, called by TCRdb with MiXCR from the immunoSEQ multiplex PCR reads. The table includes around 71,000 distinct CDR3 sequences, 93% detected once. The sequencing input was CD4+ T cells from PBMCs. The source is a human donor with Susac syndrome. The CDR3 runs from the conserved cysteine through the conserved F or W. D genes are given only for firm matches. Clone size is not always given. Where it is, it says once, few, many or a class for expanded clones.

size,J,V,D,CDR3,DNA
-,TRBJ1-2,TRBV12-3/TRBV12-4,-,CASSWASNYGYTF,TGTGCCAGCAGTTGGGCTTCGAACTATGGCTACACCTTC
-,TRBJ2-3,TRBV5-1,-,CASSLGAVPDTQYF,TGCGCCAGCAGCTTGGGGGCAGTCCCAGATACGCAGTATTTT
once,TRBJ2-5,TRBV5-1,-,CASKWPQETQYF,TGCGCCAGCAAATGGCCCCAAGAGACCCAGTACTTC
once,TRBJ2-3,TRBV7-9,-,CASSLLDTQYF,TGTGCCAGCAGCTTATTAGATACGCAGTATTTT
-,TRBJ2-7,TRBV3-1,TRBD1,CASSPLQKGQGYEQYF,TGTGCCAGCAGCCCTCTCCAAAAAGGACAGGGATACGAGCAGTACTTC
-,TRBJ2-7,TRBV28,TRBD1,CASSPPGTVSYEQYF,TGTGCCAGCAGCCCTCCCGGGACAGTTTCCTACGAGCAGTACTTC
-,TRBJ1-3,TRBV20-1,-,CSARDYRGNTIYF,TGCAGTGCTAGAGATTACAGGGGAAACACCATATATTTT
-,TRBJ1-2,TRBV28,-,CALGRGNYGYTF,TGTGCCCTAGGAAGGGGAAACTATGGCTACACCTTC
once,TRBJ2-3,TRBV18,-,CASSIFAEQAQYF,TGTGCCAGCTCTATCTTCGCCGAACAAGCGCAGTATTTT
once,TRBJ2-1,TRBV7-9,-,CASSLTQSSYTEQFF,TGTGCCAGCAGCTTAACGCAGAGCTCCTACACTGAGCAGTTCTTC
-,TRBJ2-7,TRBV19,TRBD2,CASSVTSGIAYEQYF,TGTGCCAGTAGTGTTACTAGCGGTATAGCCTACGAGCAGTACTTC
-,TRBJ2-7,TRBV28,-,CASSLPPTSYEQYF,TGTGCCAGCAGTTTACCCCCTACGTCCTACGAGCAGTACTTC
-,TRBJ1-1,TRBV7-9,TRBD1,CASRAGTANTEAFF,TGTGCCAGCAGAGCCGGGACAGCGAACACTGAAGCTTTCTTT
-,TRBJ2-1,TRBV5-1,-,CASSAEIGTGYNNEQFF,TGCGCCAGCAGCGCGGAAATAGGTACAGGGTATAACAATGAGCAGTTCTTC
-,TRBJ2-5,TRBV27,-,CASSLYGPTRGETQYF,TGTGCCAGCAGTTTATACGGCCCAACCCGGGGAGAGACCCAGTACTTC
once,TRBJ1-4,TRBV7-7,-,CASSPGQLGEKLFF,TGTGCTAGCAGCCCTGGACAGTTGGGGGAAAAACTGTTTTTT
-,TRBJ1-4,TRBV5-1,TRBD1,CASSTDRGNEKLFF,TGCGCCAGCAGCACGGACAGGGGGAATGAAAAACTGTTTTTT
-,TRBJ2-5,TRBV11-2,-,CASNRPQETQYF,TGTGCCAGCAACCGCCCTCAAGAGACCCAGTACTTC
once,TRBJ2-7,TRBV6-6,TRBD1,CASSYPQGGLSYEQYF,TGTGCCAGCAGTTACCCCCAAGGGGGCCTCTCCTACGAGCAGTACTTC
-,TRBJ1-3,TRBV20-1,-,CSASNPTGQGSGNTIYF,TGCAGTGCTAGTAACCCGACAGGCCAGGGCTCTGGAAACACCATATATTTT
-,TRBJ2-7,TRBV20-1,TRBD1,CSASRQGSEQYF,TGCAGTGCTAGTAGACAGGGAAGCGAGCAGTACTTC
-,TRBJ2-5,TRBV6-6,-,CASSYQGLSAETQYF,TGTGCCAGCAGTTACCAGGGGTTGTCGGCGGAGACCCAGTACTTC
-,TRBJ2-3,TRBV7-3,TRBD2,CASSLTGLAGGRTDTQYF,TGTGCCAGCAGCCTTACGGGACTAGCGGGCGGGCGCACAGATACGCAGTATTTT
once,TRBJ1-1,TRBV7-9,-,CASSLVQGLETEAFF,TGTGCCAGCAGCTTAGTTCAGGGGTTGGAGACTGAAGCTTTCTTT
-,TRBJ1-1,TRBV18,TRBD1,CASSPQSVQGATEAFF,TGTGCCAGCTCACCACAATCGGTACAGGGGGCCACTGAAGCTTTCTTT
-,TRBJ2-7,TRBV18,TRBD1,CASSPDRTSYEQYF,TGTGCCAGCTCACCGGACAGGACCTCCTACGAGCAGTACTTC
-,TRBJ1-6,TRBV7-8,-,CASRPAPPNSPLHF,TGTGCCAGCAGACCTGCTCCCCCAAATTCACCCCTCCACTTT
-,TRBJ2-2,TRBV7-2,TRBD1,CASSLQGVVNTGELFF,TGTGCCAGCAGCTTACAGGGGGTGGTGAACACCGGGGAGCTGTTTTTT
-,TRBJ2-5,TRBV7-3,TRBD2,CASSLAGGLQETQYF,TGTGCCAGCAGCTTAGCGGGGGGGCTCCAAGAGACCCAGTACTTC
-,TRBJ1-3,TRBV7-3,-,CASSSSADGGTIYF,TGTGCCAGCAGCTCCTCCGCGGATGGCGGCACCATATATTTT
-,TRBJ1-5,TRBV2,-,CASNPQGNGNQPQHF,TGTGCCAGCAACCCACAGGGAAATGGGAATCAGCCCCAGCATTTT
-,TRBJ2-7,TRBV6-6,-,CASSYTPSGAREQYF,TGTGCCAGCAGTTACACTCCTTCGGGGGCGCGCGAGCAGTACTTC
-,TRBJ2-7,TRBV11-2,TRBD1,CASSLEDRVAAPSSYEQYF,TGTGCCAGCAGCTTAGAGGACAGGGTAGCGGCGCCTAGCTCCTACGAGCAGTACTTC
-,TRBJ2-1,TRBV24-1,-,CATSESTGYNEQFF,TGTGCCACCAGTGAGTCGACAGGCTACAATGAGCAGTTCTTC
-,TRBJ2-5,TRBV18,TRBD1,CASSPRVGTERGIRQETQYF,TGTGCCAGCTCACCACGAGTGGGGACAGAGAGGGGGATCCGCCAAGAGACCCAGTACTTC
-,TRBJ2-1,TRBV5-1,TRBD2,CASTLAASGGYNEQFF,TGCGCCAGCACCCTAGCGGCTAGCGGGGGATACAATGAGCAGTTCTTC
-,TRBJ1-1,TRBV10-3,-,CAISEFVTEAFF,TGTGCCATCAGTGAGTTTGTCACTGAAGCTTTCTTT
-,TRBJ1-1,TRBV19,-,CASSASRGQTEAFF,TGTGCCAGTAGTGCCTCTCGGGGGCAAACTGAAGCTTTCTTT
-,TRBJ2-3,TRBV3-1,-,CASSLPDGLRTDTQYF,TGTGCCAGCAGCCTCCCTGACGGGCTGCGGACAGATACGCAGTATTTT
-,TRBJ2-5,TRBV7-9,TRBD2,CASRLSGGIQETQYF,TGTGCCAGCAGACTTAGCGGGGGGATTCAAGAGACCCAGTACTTC
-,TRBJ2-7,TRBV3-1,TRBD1,CASSQLRDRAHEQYF,TGTGCCAGCAGCCAACTCCGGGACAGGGCCCACGAGCAGTACTTC
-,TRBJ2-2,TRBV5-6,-,CASSPSGRAIGELFF,TGTGCCAGCAGCCCCTCGGGAAGGGCTATAGGGGAGCTGTTTTTT
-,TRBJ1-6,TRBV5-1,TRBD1,CASSDSGTGGGLHF,TGCGCCAGCAGCGACTCCGGGACAGGCGGCGGCCTCCACTTT